Below are 21 T cell receptor beta chains sequenced from a single sample in a study of T cell responses to AZD1222 COVID-19 vaccine. Profiling relied on immunoSEQ multiplex PCR, and the TCRdb table lists in-frame clones only, not all of them. The data show 130,000 to 150,000 clones, around 91% seen once. Sequenced here: peripheral blood, sampled on day 0 of AZD1222 vaccination. The receptor set was obtained from an adult in good health.

The chain's CDR3 is CATSRVPKQVGEAFF. The DNA for the CDR3 is TGTGCCACCAGCAGAGTCCCAAAACAAGTGGGAGAAGCTTTCTTT. The chain carries TRBV15 and TRBJ1-1; D is unresolved. Trimming left V 1 base short and J 8 bases short, with 17 bases between. CDR1 is LNHNV and CDR2 is YYDKDF in the germline V gene (reference sequence). The CDR3 covers 15 residues.

This chain connects TRBV14 to TRBJ1-1; 7 bases map to TRBD1. This CDR3 comprises 14 residues. The V and J ends lost 4 bases and 6 bases, in that order; junction bases with no gene match: 8. Germline V gene lookup returns CDR1 SGHDN and CDR2 FVKESK. CDR3 bases: TGTGCCAGCAGCCGGGACAGCGGGTTGGCTGAAGCTTTCTTT. It codes for CASSRDSGLAEAFF.

V and J are TRBV10-3 and TRBJ2-7; TRBD2 matches at 15 bases. Germline values: CDR1 ENHRY, CDR2 SYGVKD. With V trimmed by 5 bases and J by 5 bases, 1 base remained unmatched. This CDR3 has 14 amino acids. Written as DNA, the CDR3 is TGTGCCATCAGTTGGACTAGCGGGAGGGACGAGCAGTACTTC. Translation: CAISWTSGRDEQYF.

This chain uses TRBV28 with TRBJ2-1, with TRBD2 as a possible D gene (5 bases). With 2 bases removed from V and 8 bases from J, the gap between germline ends came to 13 bases. CDR1 and CDR2 (germline): MDHEN, SYDVKM. The CDR3 is 14 amino acids. CDR3 coding DNA: TGTGCCAGCAGTTTAATTGGGAGTTTGGATGAGCAGTTCTTC. Its protein is CASSLIGSLDEQFF.

The J gene is TRBJ2-4, the V gene TRBV19; D might be TRBD1 or TRBD2, each matching 5 bases. This CDR3 comprises 13 residues. Germline CDR1 is LNHDA and CDR2 is SQIVND (reference sequence). Trimming pared 6 bases from V and 12 bases from J, leaving 18 bases between. The CDR3 coding sequence is TGTGCCAGTAGCCCCGGGACCGGGATCCCTCAGTACTTC. Its translation: CASSPGTGIPQYF. Supplemented by reference TRBV19 and TRBJ2-4, the full variable domain reads DGGITQSPKYLFRKEGQNVTLSCEQNLNHDAMYWYRQDPGQGLRLIYYSQIVNDFQKGDIAEGYSVSREKKESFPLTVTSAQKNPTAFYLCASSPGTGIPQYFGAGTRLSVL.

This sequence joins TRBV6-2 or TRBV6-3 and TRBJ2-4; 11 bases fit TRBD2. The CDR3 consists of 16 residues. The V segment lost 5 bases and the J segment 6 bases; nucleotides outside the gene matches: 9. From germline, CDR1 is MNHEY and CDR2 SVGEGT. CDR3 sequence: CASSPQTSGERNIQYF. DNA for the CDR3: TGTGCCAGCAGTCCCCAGACTAGCGGGGAGAGAAACATTCAGTACTTC.

V and J are TRBV18 and TRBJ2-5; D is possibly TRBD1 or TRBD2 (5 bases each). The CDR3 is 13 amino acids. The V gene lost 4 bases and the J gene lost 7 bases, with 13 bases spanning the gap. Germline lookup yields CDR1 KGHSH and CDR2 LQKENI. In DNA, the CDR3 is TGTGCCAGCTCACTCCCAGGGAGTCCGACCCAGTACTTC. This codes for CASSLPGSPTQYF.

The rearrangement joins TRBV6-4 to TRBJ1-2; 8 bases are shared with TRBD1. The CDR3 loop spans 14 amino acids. V gave up 5 bases and J gave up 2 bases; unmatched junction bases: 4. Per the germline V gene, CDR1 is MRHNA and CDR2 is SNTAGT. The CDR3 DNA follows: TGTGCCAGCAGTCGACAGGGGCCCAACTATGGCTACACCTTC. It is translated as CASSRQGPNYGYTF.

The chain employs TRBV5-6 and TRBJ1-1; the D is unclear. The germline V gene encodes CDR1 SGHDT and CDR2 YYEEEE. This CDR3 region has 15 residues. V was clipped by 0 bases and J by 1 base, with 10 bases between them. The CDR3 DNA sequence: TGTGCCAGCAGCTTGGTGGTCGGGAGGAACACTGAAGCTTTCTTT. This codes for CASSLVVGRNTEAFF.

The chain has TRBV7-2 and TRBJ2-5, with D perhaps matching TRBD1 (5 bases). Deletions cut 4 bases from V and 4 bases from J, with 19 bases between. Per the germline V gene, CDR1 is SGHTA and CDR2 is FQGNSA. The CDR3 has 16 residues. The CDR3 sequence is CASSSGQPMTRETQYF. Here the CDR3 DNA reads TGTGCCAGCAGCTCAGGACAACCAATGACCAGAGAGACCCAGTACTTC.

This chain uses TRBV19 with TRBJ1-2, with a tentative D call TRBD1 (6 bases). The CDR3 spans 15 residues. V was pared by 5 bases and J by 0 bases, with 13 bases between. CDR1 and CDR2 (germline): LNHDA, SQIVND (reference sequence). CDR3 protein: CASSQQDRANYGYTF. The CDR3 bases are TGTGCCAGTAGTCAACAGGACAGAGCTAACTATGGCTACACCTTC.

The rearrangement links TRBV27 to TRBJ2-1; D gene ambiguous. CDR1 and CDR2 (germline): MNHEY, SMNVEV (reference sequence). The length of the CDR3 is 11 residues. V dropped 3 bases and J dropped 5 bases, with 2 bases sitting between them. The CDR3 DNA follows: TGTGCCAGCAGTTTGGACAATGAGCAGTTCTTC. Amino acids: CASSLDNEQFF.

The table lists this clone with a count of one. The chain couples TRBV7-9 to TRBJ1-2; D uncertain. Germline V gene lookup returns CDR1 SEHNR and CDR2 FQNEAQ (reference sequence). The V end lost 3 bases, the J end lost 4 bases, and 6 bases lay between the germline ends. CDR3 length equals 12 residues. CDR3 bases: TGTGCCAGCAGCTTTGGGGTCTATGGCTACACCTTC. It codes for CASSFGVYGYTF.

The V gene is TRBV23-1, the J gene TRBJ1-2; D remains unclear. TRBV23-1 is noted as an ORF with a role that remains uncertain. This CDR3 contains 14 residues. Trimming removed 0 bases from V and 4 bases from J, with 9 bases in between. CDR3 amino acids: CASSQSFGPYGYTF. The DNA for the CDR3 is TGCGCCAGCAGTCAATCTTTCGGCCCCTATGGCTACACCTTC.

This clone has just one count. The chain is built from TRBV3-1 (or the pseudogene TRBV3-2) and TRBJ1-5; TRBD1 matches 8 bases. CDR1 is LGHDT and CDR2 is YNNKEL in the germline V gene (reference sequence). The CDR3 spans 14 residues. The ends lost 4 bases at V and 6 bases at J; junction bases unmatched: 5. The CDR3 coding sequence is TGTGCCAGCAGCCTCGGACAGGGCGGTCAGCCCCAGCATTTT. Translating it yields CASSLGQGGQPQHF.

The rearrangement joins TRBV12-3 or TRBV12-4 to TRBJ2-2, with D perhaps TRBD1 (6 bases). With 7 bases removed from V and 7 bases from J, the gap between germline ends came to 13 bases. CDR3 length equals 13 residues. In DNA form, the CDR3 reads TGTGCCAGCATCCCCGGACAGTTCGGGGAGCTGTTTTTT. It is translated as CASIPGQFGELFF.

The rearrangement joins TRBV27 to TRBJ1-3, with 11 bases fitting TRBD1. This CDR3 is built from 16 residues. The V gene end was trimmed by 6 bases and the J gene end by 0 bases; junction bases not matched to a gene: 4. In germline, CDR1 is MNHEY, CDR2 SMNVEV (reference sequence). The DNA for the CDR3 is TGTGCCAGCAGCCCCGGGACAGGGGGCTCTGGAAACACCATATATTTT. Protein sequence: CASSPGTGGSGNTIYF.

This chain connects TRBV19 to TRBJ2-3; 9 nucleotides agree with TRBD1. J was trimmed by 6 bases and V by 4 bases; bases with no gene match: 5. This CDR3 is 14 amino acids long. CDR1 and CDR2 (germline): LNHDA, SQIVND (reference sequence). The CDR3: CASSTQGTGDTQYF. The CDR3 region has the DNA TGTGCCAGTAGTACCCAGGGGACAGGGGATACGCAGTATTTT.

The V and J genes are TRBV24-1 and TRBJ1-2; maybe TRBD1 (5 bases). The CDR3 length is 15 residues. Germline V gene lookup returns CDR1 KGHDR and CDR2 SFDVKD. The V end was cut by 3 bases, the J end by 6 bases, with 16 bases between. This CDR3 is CATSDPHGGVNGYTF. In nucleotides, the CDR3 is TGTGCCACCAGTGATCCCCATGGAGGGGTAAATGGCTACACCTTC.

The chain carries TRBV6-4 and TRBJ1-5; unclear D gene. V lost 0 bases to trimming and J lost 6 bases, with 12 bases between them. Germline CDR1 and CDR2: MRHNA and SNTAGT. This CDR3 is 15 amino acids long. The CDR3 reads CASSDSFDLGQPQHF. Written as DNA, the CDR3 is TGTGCCAGCAGTGACTCTTTTGACCTCGGTCAGCCCCAGCATTTT.

The rearrangement links TRBV27 to TRBJ1-2; D possibly corresponds to TRBD1 (6 bases). CDR3 length equals 14 residues. Germline CDR1 is MNHEY and CDR2 is SMNVEV (reference sequence). The V end was cut by 3 bases, the J end by 8 bases, with 16 bases between. The CDR3 DNA reads as TGTGCCAGCAGTTTTCTCTGGGGGGCCGGGGGCTACACCTTC. This codes for CASSFLWGAGGYTF.